Following are 5 T cell receptor beta chains from one sample sequenced in a study of shared clonotypes between healthy human individuals. Method: immunoSEQ multiplex PCR; TCRdb's copy keeps in-frame clones and lacks some. The table lists some 2 million clones, 85% to 95% of them singletons. The sequencing input was naive CD4+ T cells sorted from blood. Subset of the sample: CD45RA+ positively selected. The receptors were sampled from a young man in good health.

The gene calls are TRBV30 and TRBJ2-6, with D possibly TRBD1 on 5 matching bases. The germline gives CDR1 GTSNPN, CDR2 SVGIG (reference sequence). The CDR3 runs 21 residues. Trimming left V 0 bases short and J 0 bases short, with 24 bases between. CDR3 region: CAWSVDRGLGVLSSGANVLTF. Here the CDR3 DNA reads TGTGCCTGGAGTGTAGACAGAGGTCTAGGAGTACTAAGCTCTGGGGCCAACGTCCTGACTTTC.

The gene calls are TRBV10-3 and TRBJ1-2, with TRBD1 matching over 10 bases. This CDR3 is 15 amino acids long. V was pared by 8 bases and J by 2 bases, with 8 bases of the junction left unmatched. Germline CDR1 is ENHRY and CDR2 is SYGVKD. The CDR3: CAIGATGQGNYGYTF. Here the CDR3 DNA reads TGTGCCATCGGGGCTACGGGACAGGGGAACTATGGCTACACCTTC.

The rearrangement links TRBV9 to TRBJ1-5; the D gene is possibly TRBD1 (5 bases). V gave up 4 bases and J gave up 5 bases, with 13 bases separating them. This CDR3 region has 14 residues. Germline CDR1 SGDLS, CDR2 YYNGEE. The CDR3 here is CASSNWGEDQPQHF. The CDR3 DNA follows: TGTGCCAGCAGCAACTGGGGGGAAGATCAGCCCCAGCATTTT.

For this clone: Other nucleotide sequences in the sample specify the same CDR3. The chain links TRBV2 to TRBJ2-7; unclear D gene. This CDR3 is built from 10 residues. V was cut by 7 bases and J by 1 base, with 2 bases left in between. Germline V gene sequence: CDR1 SNHLY, CDR2 FYNNEI. For the CDR3, the DNA is TGTGCCAGCATTTCCTACGAGCAGTACTTC. Amino acids: CASISYEQYF.

The chain combines TRBV27 with TRBJ1-6; TRBD1 aligns across 7 bases. The length of the CDR3 is 16 residues. V was clipped by 5 bases and J by 9 bases; unmatched bases: 13. The V gene's germline CDR1 is MNHEY and CDR2 SMNVEV (reference sequence). This CDR3 reads CASSENTPGQSSPLHF. The CDR3, as DNA: TGTGCCAGCAGTGAGAACACACCGGGACAGAGTTCACCCCTCCACTTT.